This T cell receptor (beta chain) was documented in a study of OX40 agonist ivuxolimab in advanced cancers. Overall study findings and caveats: The mean number of expanded clones was higher in CD8+ T cells than in CD4+.

This table comes from immunoSEQ multiplex PCR, and its TCRdb copy is limited to in-frame clones, with some not included. The sample has tens of thousands of clones, approximately 90% seen once. Trimming removed 1 base at V and 6 bases at J, with 19 bases between. The CDR3 contains 17 residues. Germline-derived CDR1 and CDR2 are SGHVS and FNYEAQ. About this clone: Its antigen is still unknown.

The genes are TRBV7-6 and TRBJ1-5; no definite D call. Sequences were derived from CD4+ or CD8+ T cells sorted from blood, sampled in a trial of the OX40 agonist ivuxolimab. The sequence derives from an adult with an advanced solid tumor such as melanoma, head and neck, liver or kidney cancer. The CDR3, as DNA: TGTGCCAGCAGCTTAGGTAATAGGGCTCGGTCCGCTCAGCCCCAGCATTTT. It is translated as CASSLGNRARSAQPQHF.